These 14 T cell receptor beta chains originate from one sample sequenced in a study of blood T cell repertoires in COVID-19. This table comes from immunoSEQ multiplex PCR, and its TCRdb copy is limited to in-frame clones, with some not included. The sample records fewer than 200,000 clones, more than 75% being singletons. Sequenced material: PBMCs or T cells enriched from blood (not recorded which). Receptor source: a woman in her 50s who had recovered from COVID-19.

V and J are TRBV19 and TRBJ1-1, with a tentative D call TRBD1 (5 bases). The CDR3 is made up of 14 amino acids. CDR1 and CDR2 (germline): LNHDA, SQIVND (reference sequence). The germline V and J ends were trimmed by 3 bases and 4 bases, with 12 bases remaining between them. CDR3 DNA sequence: TGTGCCAGTAGTATGGACACCGCGGCCACTGAAGCTTTCTTT. Translation gives CASSMDTAATEAFF.

This clone appeared once. The CDR3 bases are TGTGCCATCAGTGCTCACAGGGACGAAGACTATGGCTACACCTTC. It yields the protein CAISAHRDEDYGYTF. The chain employs TRBV10-3 and TRBJ1-2; a weak D match, TRBD1 (6 bases). This CDR3 is built from 15 residues. V shed 4 bases and J shed 3 bases, with 15 bases lying between them. In germline, CDR1 is ENHRY, CDR2 SYGVKD.

The chain links TRBV18 to TRBJ2-7; weak D call: TRBD2 (6 bases). The germline V gene has CDR1 KGHSH and CDR2 LQKENI. The V and J ends lost 3 bases and 7 bases respectively, with 16 bases between them. The CDR3 extends over 14 amino acids. In DNA form, the CDR3 reads TGTGCCAGCTCACCCGGGACCTACCGGGGGGAGCAGTACTTC. Its translation is CASSPGTYRGEQYF.

The CDR3 here is CASSRLPGQGYTF. As DNA, the CDR3 is TGTGCCAGCAGCCGTTTGCCAGGGCAAGGCTACACCTTC. This chain joins TRBV7-8 and TRBJ1-2, with D perhaps TRBD1 (5 bases). Trimming took off 5 bases at V and 8 bases at J, with 15 bases between the two ends. Germline V lookup: CDR1 SGHVS, CDR2 FQNEAQ. The CDR3 has 13 amino acids.

The chain combines TRBV19 with TRBJ2-2; possible D gene TRBD1, 6 bases. The CDR3 is 15 amino acids. Germline CDR1 reads LNHDA; CDR2 reads SQIVND (reference sequence). Trimming left V 3 bases short and J 4 bases short, with 12 bases between. The CDR3 DNA reads as TGTGCCAGTAGTATCCCGGACAGAGTCACCGGGGAGCTGTTTTTT. It encodes CASSIPDRVTGELFF.

This chain links TRBV6-5 with TRBJ1-2, with D possibly TRBD1 on 6 matching bases. The CDR3 has 15 amino acids. V was cut by 0 bases and J by 4 bases, with 12 bases left in between. CDR1 is MNHEY and CDR2 is SVGAGI in the germline V gene. CDR3 DNA sequence: TGTGCCAGCAGTTACTCGGGGGGGCTAGGCTATGGCTACACCTTC. This translates into CASSYSGGLGYGYTF.

The chain uses TRBV18 and TRBJ2-7; D may be TRBD1 (6 bases). The germline CDR1 and CDR2 sequences are KGHSH and LQKENI. The V end lost 2 bases, the J end lost 1 base, and 9 bases lay between the germline ends. The length of the CDR3 is 14 residues. The CDR3 DNA is TGTGCCAGCTCACCAGGAGACAGGTCCTACGAGCAGTACTTC. This sequence encodes CASSPGDRSYEQYF.

The chain carries TRBV4-2 and TRBJ1-5; D is perhaps TRBD1 (5 bases). CDR3 size: 16 residues. The ends were cut back, 1 base at V and 3 bases at J, with 13 bases in the middle. Germline V CDR1 and CDR2: LGHNA, YNFKEQ. CDR3 DNA: TGTGCCAGCAGCCAAGGAGGGAGGGGTGACAATCAGCCCCAGCATTTT. Translating gives CASSQGGRGDNQPQHF.

V gene TRBV19 combines with J gene TRBJ2-3, with 7 bases fitting TRBD1. J lost 10 bases, V lost 6 bases, and 16 bases had no gene match. The CDR3 length is 15 residues. Germline V gene data show CDR1 as LNHDA and CDR2 as SQIVND (reference sequence). CDR3 in DNA: TGTGCCAGTAGCCCTGGAATAGGGGGCGTAATCGCGCAGTATTTT. As protein: CASSPGIGGVIAQYF.

V and J are TRBV30 and TRBJ2-7, with D possibly matching TRBD2 (6 bases). CDR1 and CDR2 (germline): GTSNPN, SVGIG (reference sequence). CDR3 length: 15 amino acids. Trimming removed 3 bases at V and 0 bases at J, with 15 bases between. The CDR3 bases are TGTGCCTGGAGGCGGAGGGGTCCAAGCTCCTACGAGCAGTACTTC. It translates to CAWRRRGPSSYEQYF.

The chain links TRBV9 to TRBJ1-2; possibly TRBD1 for D (5 bases). This CDR3 spans 16 amino acids. The V and J ends lost 0 bases and 6 bases respectively, with 18 bases between them. The V gene's germline CDR1 is SGDLS and CDR2 YYNGEE. The CDR3 loop reads CASSVGGTLIAHGYTF. The CDR3 coding sequence is TGTGCCAGCAGCGTAGGCGGGACTCTTATAGCCCATGGCTACACCTTC.

The gene calls are TRBV9 and TRBJ1-1; D not resolved. Trimming stripped 1 base from V and 5 bases from J, with 9 bases between. Germline assignment: CDR1 SGDLS and CDR2 YYNGEE. The CDR3 is 13 amino acids. The CDR3 DNA reads as TGTGCCAGCAGCGTATTCTCGGGGACTGAAGCTTTCTTT. Amino acid sequence: CASSVFSGTEAFF.

CDR3 in amino acids: CASRQVNYEQYF. The DNA of the CDR3 is TGTGCCAGCAGACAGGTGAACTACGAGCAGTACTTC. The genes are TRBV28 and TRBJ2-7; D perhaps matches TRBD1 (5 bases). The V gene's germline CDR1 is MDHEN and CDR2 SYDVKM. With 6 bases removed from V and 3 bases from J, the gap between germline ends came to 9 bases. There are 12 residues in the CDR3.

V gene TRBV30 combines with J gene TRBJ2-7, with D tentatively TRBD1 (6 bases). Trimming took 5 bases from V and 3 from J, leaving 11 bases between them. Germline V gene data show CDR1 as GTSNPN and CDR2 as SVGIG (reference sequence). CDR3 length equals 12 residues. The CDR3 DNA sequence: TGTGCCTGGGTACTGACAGGCTACGAGCAGTACTTC. This translates into CAWVLTGYEQYF.